The 2 T cell receptor beta chains presented below share a single source sample, sequenced in a study of untreated major depressive disorder. Study conclusions and caveats: CD4+ T cells from depressed patients used TRBV05-01 (Vbeta 5.1) more often than controls.

The repertoire was sequenced with immunoSEQ multiplex PCR; TCRdb's copy has only in-frame clones and lacks some. The sample records more than 25,000 clones, roughly nine tenths being singletons. The antigens for these receptors are not known. The sample was CD4+ T cells from PBMCs. The receptor source for this set is a woman aged 30 to 39 with major depressive disorder.

The rearrangement uses TRBV9 and TRBJ2-3; D unclear. The CDR3 is made up of 14 amino acids. Trimming took 5 bases from V and 1 from J, leaving 11 bases between them. CDR1 is SGDLS and CDR2 is YYNGEE in the germline V gene. The CDR3 sequence: CASSVRTRTDTQYF. The DNA of the CDR3 is TGTGCCAGCAGTGTACGGACCCGCACAGATACGCAGTATTTT. Variable domain in full (rest from reference TRBV9 and TRBJ2-3): DSGVTQTPKHLITATGQRVTLRCSPRSGDLSVYWYQQSLDQGLQFLIQYYNGEERAKGNILERFSAQQFPDLHSELNLSSLELGDSALYFCASSVRTRTDTQYFGPGTRLTVL.

The CDR3 sequence: CASSFALNSPLHF. The CDR3 DNA reads TGTGCCAGCAGCTTTGCTCTTAATTCACCCCTCCACTTT. V and J are TRBV7-2 and TRBJ1-6; D remains unclear. Germline V gene lookup returns CDR1 SGHTA and CDR2 FQGNSA. This CDR3 spans 13 amino acids. Trimming removed 3 bases from V and 6 bases from J, with 6 bases in between.